The present TCR beta chain was sequenced within a study of blood T cell repertoires in COVID-19. About the research overall: Researchers got acute and convalescent COVID-19 samples from the United States, Italy and Spain. PBMCs, B-cell-depleted T cells, or T cells provided the cDNA or gDNA that made up the material.

How the authors handled the data: Reference gene primer amplification gave nucleated cell count estimates. The protocol was immunoSEQ multiplex PCR, while the TCRdb copy is restricted to in-frame clones and leaves out a portion. D and trimming come from the DNA, and the V and J calls and clone size come from that table. The data show approximately 77,000 clones, more than 70% seen once. CDR1 is MDHEN and CDR2 is SYDVKM in the germline V gene. The CDR3 is 13 residues long. Trimming at V came to 6 bases and at J to 6 bases, leaving 6 bases not matched to a gene. The sequencing input was peripheral blood. The clonotype was recovered from a man in his 70s with active or convalescent COVID-19. The chain uses TRBV28 and TRBJ1-1, with TRBD1 identical over 8 bases. CDR3 in amino acids: CASSKTGDPEAFF. The CDR3 DNA follows: TGTGCCAGCAGCAAGACAGGGGACCCTGAAGCTTTCTTT.